These 8 T cell receptor beta chains share one sample of origin, sequenced in a study of spatial heterogeneity in lung cancer. Their target antigens are unknown. Described time point: sample taken at primary tumor resection. TCRdb used MiXCR to reprocess the 5' RACE reads, holding one entry per CDR3 protein. The sample includes about 9,200 distinct CDR3 sequences, approximately 58% of them seen just once. Findings and caveats of the study: Tracking of tumor mutation counts was seen in expanded intratumoral alpha and beta TCR counts.

This specimen consisted of lung tumor tissue, obtained at surgery. Receptors were obtained from a female donor with early-stage non-small cell lung cancer.

To note about this clonotype: This beta chain lies outside the target of a library built for alpha chains; its clone size means little. J is TRBJ2-3 and V is TRBV7-8; tentatively, D is TRBD1 (6 bases). V was shortened by 2 bases and J by 1 base, with 16 bases between the two germline ends. Germline-derived CDR1 and CDR2 are SGHVS and FQNEAQ. This CDR3 contains 17 residues. The CDR3 here is CASSLYSLEGGTDTQYF. The CDR3 coding sequence is TGTGCCAGCAGCTTATACTCTCTAGAGGGGGGCACAGATACGCAGTATTTT.

A remark on this clonotype: Being off target in a library aimed at alpha chains, this beta chain has a size of little meaning. This chain uses TRBV5-4 with TRBJ2-3; 10 bases map to TRBD1. Germline loops: CDR1 SGHNT, CDR2 YYREEE (reference sequence). V was pared by 2 bases and J by 5 bases, with 2 bases of the junction left unmatched. The CDR3 has 14 amino acids. This chain's CDR3 is CASSFRTGGDTQYF. The DNA of the CDR3 is TGTGCCAGCAGCTTCCGGACAGGGGGAGATACGCAGTATTTT.

Comments on this clonotype: Little can be read into the size of this beta chain, an off-target read in a library designed for alpha chains. V gene TRBV5-4 combines with J gene TRBJ2-1; D unclear. The CDR3 is made up of 11 amino acids. Germline values: CDR1 SGHNT, CDR2 YYREEE (reference sequence). V gave up 2 bases and J gave up 10 bases, with 7 bases separating them. The chain's CDR3 is CASSFPGEQFF. In nucleotides, the CDR3 is TGTGCCAGCAGCTTCCCCGGAGAGCAGTTCTTC.

In the case of this clonotype: Found in a library prepared for alpha chains, this beta chain is an off-target read, and its abundance has little meaning. The CDR3 loop reads CASSESLYGYTF. The CDR3 DNA is TGTGCCAGCAGTGAGTCTCTCTATGGCTACACCTTC. The rearrangement uses TRBV2 and TRBJ1-2, with unresolved D. Germline CDR1 SNHLY, CDR2 FYNNEI. The CDR3 spans 12 residues. V was trimmed by 3 bases and J by 4 bases, leaving 6 bases between them.

Concerning this clonotype itself: This beta chain represents an off-target read in a library built for alpha chains; its size is of limited meaning. The CDR3 coding sequence is TGTGCCAGCAGCTTAGGCTTCGAATCCTACGAGCAGTACTTC. It codes for CASSLGFESYEQYF. The rearrangement uses TRBV13 and TRBJ2-7; D call uncertain. The CDR3 is 14 residues long. V was trimmed by 0 bases and J by 1 base, leaving 7 bases between them. The germline CDR1 and CDR2 sequences are PRHDT and FYEKMQ (reference sequence).

This clonotype appeared once. Found in a library prepared for alpha chains, this beta chain is an off-target read, and its abundance has little meaning. The V gene is TRBV11-2, the J gene TRBJ2-2; D might be TRBD1 (5 bases). Germline values: CDR1 SGHAT, CDR2 FQNNGV. V was shortened by 6 bases and J by 2 bases, with 19 bases between the two germline ends. This CDR3 has 17 residues. The CDR3 region has the DNA TGTGCCAGCAGTAACCTCGGTATGGGGCGTAACACCGGGGAGCTGTTTTTT. It translates to CASSNLGMGRNTGELFF.

A remark on this clonotype: For a library built for alpha chains, this beta chain is a stray read; little rests on its size. The rearrangement joins TRBV7-2 to TRBJ1-1; a weak D match, TRBD1 (6 bases). This CDR3 comprises 13 residues. Germline CDR1 and CDR2: SGHTA and FQGNSA. V lost 5 bases, J lost 4 bases, and 11 bases lay in between. CDR3 sequence reads: CASSAGRGTEAFF. The CDR3 DNA follows: TGTGCCAGCAGCGCGGGCAGGGGCACTGAAGCTTTCTTT.

With respect to this clonotype: This beta chain is a stray sequence in a library constructed for alpha chains; its clone size is not meaningful. The chain combines TRBV19 with TRBJ1-2; D is uncertain. Germline V lookup: CDR1 LNHDA, CDR2 SQIVND (reference sequence). The length of the CDR3 is 15 residues. V lost 7 bases, J lost 2 bases, and 17 bases lay in between. In DNA, the CDR3 is TGTGCCAGTACCCGGATGGGGAATACGAACTATGGCTACACCTTC. Its translation: CASTRMGNTNYGYTF.